The clone carrying this T cell receptor (beta chain) has just a few counts. This sample is drawn from a study of blood T cells in healthy people across ages. The CDR3 spans 14 residues. Deletions cut 6 bases from V and 2 bases from J, with 12 bases between. The germline V gene encodes CDR1 MGHDK and CDR2 SYGVNS. Using a J-beta primer mix together with a sample-barcoded 5' primer, a second PCR was run for about 6 to 11 cycles. TCRdb reprocessed the 5' RACE reads with MiXCR, giving one entry per CDR3 protein. The sample yields some 850,000 distinct CDR3 sequences, 20% to 30% seen once. A further study also used this sample, focusing on T cells of mothers and their children.

The chain joins TRBV25-1 to TRBJ2-3; D perhaps matches TRBD1 (6 bases). Sequenced sample: blood. The origin of this receptor is a boy between 10 and 17 years old in good health. CDR3 DNA sequence: TGTGCCAGCAGAAAACAGGGAGCCACAGATACGCAGTATTTT. The encoded protein is CASRKQGATDTQYF.